The present entry profiles one T cell receptor beta chain with its context. This specimen comes from a study of shared clonotypes between healthy human individuals. CDR3 size: 15 residues. J was trimmed by 0 bases and V by 4 bases; bases with no gene match: 5. Germline V gene sequence: CDR1 SGHNT, CDR2 YYREEE (reference sequence). Sequenced by immunoSEQ multiplex PCR; TCRdb stores in-frame clones only, minus some. The sample has 2.3 million or so clones; over 90% are singletons. This TCR came from a man aged 18 to 35 in good health. Some clones in this sample may be carry-over from other donors' samples. The sample comprised naive CD4+ T cells from PBMCs. As to subset: CD45RA+ positively selected. V gene TRBV5-4 combines with J gene TRBJ2-7; 9 nucleotides match TRBD1. The CDR3 loop is CASSRDRASSYEQYF. In nucleotides, the CDR3 is TGTGCCAGCAGCCGGGACAGGGCAAGCTCCTACGAGCAGTACTTC. The entire variable domain, with the rest obtained from reference TRBV5-4 and TRBJ2-7, is as follows: ETGVTQSPTHLIKTRGQQVTLRCSSQSGHNTVSWYQQALGQGPQFIFQYYREEENGRGNFPPRFSGLQFPNYSSELNVNALELDDSALYLCASSRDRASSYEQYFGPGTRLTVT.